The 3 T cell receptor beta chains given below trace back to one sample, sequenced in a study of shared T cell receptors in the human thymus. Assay used: immunoSEQ multiplex PCR; TCRdb lists only in-frame clones, some missing. The sample contains just under 550,000 clones, around three quarters of which appear only once. These data also featured in a second study, about human thymus T cells.

The sample taken for sequencing was thymocytes. Receptors were obtained from a boy less than two years old with a congenital heart defect.

The chain links TRBV27 to TRBJ2-7; possibly TRBD1 for D (6 bases). Trimming shortened V by 6 bases and J by 2 bases, and 17 bases separated the two germline ends. The CDR3 is 15 residues long. Germline V lookup: CDR1 MNHEY, CDR2 SMNVEV (reference sequence). This CDR3 reads CASSFPSGTPYEQYF. CDR3 DNA sequence: TGTGCCAGCAGCTTTCCGTCCGGGACACCCTACGAGCAGTACTTC.

The chain employs TRBV11-3 and TRBJ1-2; 11 nucleotides match TRBD1. Germline V lookup: CDR1 SGHNT, CDR2 YENEEA. The CDR3 has 15 residues. Germline trimming cut 4 bases from V and 7 bases from J; bases unmatched to any gene: 8. This CDR3 is CASSSTSGTGGGYTF. Here the CDR3 DNA reads TGTGCCAGCAGCTCTACTTCCGGGACAGGGGGTGGCTACACCTTC.

The V gene is TRBV4-1, the J gene TRBJ2-3, with a tentative D call TRBD2 (6 bases). V shed 4 bases and J shed 7 bases, with 12 bases lying between them. Germline-derived CDR1 and CDR2 are MGHRA and YSYEKL. The CDR3 loop spans 13 amino acids. CDR3 in DNA: TGCGCCAGCAGCCCGCCGGGGGTGAATACGCAGTATTTT. It specifies CASSPPGVNTQYF.